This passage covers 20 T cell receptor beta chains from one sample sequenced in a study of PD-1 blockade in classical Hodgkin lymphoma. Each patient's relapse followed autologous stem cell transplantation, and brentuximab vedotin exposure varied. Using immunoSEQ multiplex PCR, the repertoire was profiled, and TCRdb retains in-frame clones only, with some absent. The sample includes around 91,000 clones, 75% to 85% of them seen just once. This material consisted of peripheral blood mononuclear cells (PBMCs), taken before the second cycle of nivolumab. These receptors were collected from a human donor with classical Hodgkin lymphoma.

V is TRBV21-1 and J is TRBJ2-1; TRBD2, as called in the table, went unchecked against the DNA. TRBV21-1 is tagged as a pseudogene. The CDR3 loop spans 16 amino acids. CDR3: CASSSGPSGIYNEQFF. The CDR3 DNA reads TGTGCCAGCAGCTCGGGTCCTAGCGGGATCTACAATGAGCAGTTCTTC.

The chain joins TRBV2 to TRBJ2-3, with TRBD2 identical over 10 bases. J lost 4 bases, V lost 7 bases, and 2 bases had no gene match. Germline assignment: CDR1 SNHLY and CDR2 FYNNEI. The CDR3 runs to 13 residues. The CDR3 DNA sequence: TGTGCCAGCAAAGCGGGAGGGGCAGATACGCAGTATTTT. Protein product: CASKAGGADTQYF.

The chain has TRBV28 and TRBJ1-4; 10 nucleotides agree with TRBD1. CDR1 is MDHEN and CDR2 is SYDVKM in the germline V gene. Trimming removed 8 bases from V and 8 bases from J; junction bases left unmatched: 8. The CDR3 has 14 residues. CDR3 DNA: TGTGCCAGCGGACAGGGGGGGACATGGGAAAAACTGTTTTTT. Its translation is CASGQGGTWEKLFF. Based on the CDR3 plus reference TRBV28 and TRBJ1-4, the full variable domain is DVKVTQSSRYLVKRTGEKVFLECVQDMDHENMFWYRQDPGLGLRLIYFSYDVKMKEKGDIPEGYSVSREKKERFSLILESASTNQTSMYLCASGQGGTWEKLFFGSGTQLSVL.

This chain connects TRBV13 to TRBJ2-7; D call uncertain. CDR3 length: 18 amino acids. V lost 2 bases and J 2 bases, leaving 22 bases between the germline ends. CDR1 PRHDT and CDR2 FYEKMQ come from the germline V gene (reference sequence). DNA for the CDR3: TGTGCCAGCAGCTTAAAAGGGTTTCCTTGGTCAGGAACCTACGAGCAGTACTTC. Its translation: CASSLKGFPWSGTYEQYF.

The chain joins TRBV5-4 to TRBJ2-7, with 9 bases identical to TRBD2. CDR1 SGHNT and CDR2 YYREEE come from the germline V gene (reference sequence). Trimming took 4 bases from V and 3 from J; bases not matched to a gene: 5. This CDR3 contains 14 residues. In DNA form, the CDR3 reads TGTGCCAGCAGCCGGACTAGCGAGCTCTACGAGCAGTACTTC. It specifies CASSRTSELYEQYF.

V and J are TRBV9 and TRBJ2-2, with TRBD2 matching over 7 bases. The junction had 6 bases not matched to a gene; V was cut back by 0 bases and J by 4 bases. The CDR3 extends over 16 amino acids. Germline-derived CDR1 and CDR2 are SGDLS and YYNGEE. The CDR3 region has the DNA TGTGCCAGCAGCGTAGTACTAGGCGGGGGCACCGGGGAGCTGTTTTTT. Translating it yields CASSVVLGGGTGELFF.

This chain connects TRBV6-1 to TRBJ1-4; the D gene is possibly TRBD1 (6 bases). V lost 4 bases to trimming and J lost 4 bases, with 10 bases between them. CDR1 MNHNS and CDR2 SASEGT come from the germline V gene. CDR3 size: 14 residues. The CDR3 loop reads CASSGGAVNEKLFF. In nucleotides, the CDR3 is TGTGCCAGCAGTGGGGGGGCGGTTAATGAAAAACTGTTTTTT.

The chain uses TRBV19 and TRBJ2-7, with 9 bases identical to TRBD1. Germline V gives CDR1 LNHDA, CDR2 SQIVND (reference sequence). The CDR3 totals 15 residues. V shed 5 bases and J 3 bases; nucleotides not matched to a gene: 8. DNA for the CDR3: TGTGCCAGTAGTCCCCGGGGACAGGGAGACTACGAGCAGTACTTC. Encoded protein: CASSPRGQGDYEQYF.

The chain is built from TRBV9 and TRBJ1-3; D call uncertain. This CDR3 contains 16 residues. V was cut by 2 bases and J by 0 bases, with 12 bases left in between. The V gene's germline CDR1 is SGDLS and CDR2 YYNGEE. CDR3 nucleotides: TGTGCCAGCAGCGTGACGTCCATCTACTCTGGAAACACCATATATTTT. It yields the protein CASSVTSIYSGNTIYF.

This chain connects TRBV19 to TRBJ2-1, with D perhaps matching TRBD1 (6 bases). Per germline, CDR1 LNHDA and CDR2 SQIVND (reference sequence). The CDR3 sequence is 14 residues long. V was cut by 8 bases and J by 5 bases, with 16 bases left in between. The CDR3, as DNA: TGTGCCAGTGCCTGGGGGCGTTCGCACAATGAGCAGTTCTTC. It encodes CASAWGRSHNEQFF.

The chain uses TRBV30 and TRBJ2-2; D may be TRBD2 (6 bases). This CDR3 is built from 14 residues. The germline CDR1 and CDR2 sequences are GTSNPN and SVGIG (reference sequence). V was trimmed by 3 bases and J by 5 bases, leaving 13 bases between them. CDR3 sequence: CAWRTLGGTGELFF. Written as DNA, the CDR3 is TGTGCCTGGAGGACTTTGGGGGGAACCGGGGAGCTGTTTTTT.

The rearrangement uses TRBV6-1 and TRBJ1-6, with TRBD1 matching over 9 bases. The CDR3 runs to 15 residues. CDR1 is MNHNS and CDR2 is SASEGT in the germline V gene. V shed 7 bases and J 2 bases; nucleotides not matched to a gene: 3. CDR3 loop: CASTGTGTYNSPLHF. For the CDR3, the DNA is TGTGCCAGCACCGGGACAGGGACCTATAATTCACCCCTCCACTTT.

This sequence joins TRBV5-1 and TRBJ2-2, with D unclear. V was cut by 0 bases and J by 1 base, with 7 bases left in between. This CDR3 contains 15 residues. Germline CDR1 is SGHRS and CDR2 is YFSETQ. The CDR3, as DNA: TGCGCCAGCAGCTTGGGGCACCAGAACACCGGGGAGCTGTTTTTT. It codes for CASSLGHQNTGELFF.

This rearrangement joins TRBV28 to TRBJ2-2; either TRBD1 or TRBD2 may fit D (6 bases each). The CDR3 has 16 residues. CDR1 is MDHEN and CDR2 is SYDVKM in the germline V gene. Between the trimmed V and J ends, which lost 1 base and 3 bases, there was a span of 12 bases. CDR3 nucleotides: TGTGCCAGCAGTTTATACAAGGGGGACTACACCGGGGAGCTGTTTTTT. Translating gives CASSLYKGDYTGELFF.

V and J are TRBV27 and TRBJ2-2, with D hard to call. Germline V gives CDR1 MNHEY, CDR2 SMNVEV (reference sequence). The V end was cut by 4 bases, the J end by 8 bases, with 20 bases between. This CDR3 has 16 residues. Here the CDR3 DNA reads TGTGCCAGCAGTTCCCCCGTACGGATTCGCCGAGGGGAGCTGTTTTTT. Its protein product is CASSSPVRIRRGELFF.

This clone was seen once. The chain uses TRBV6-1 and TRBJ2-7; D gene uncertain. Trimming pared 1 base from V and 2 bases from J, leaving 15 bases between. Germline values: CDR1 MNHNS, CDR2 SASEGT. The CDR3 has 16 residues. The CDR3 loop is CASSEGLPSLAYEQYF. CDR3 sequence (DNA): TGTGCCAGCAGTGAAGGACTTCCCTCCCTAGCCTACGAGCAGTACTTC.

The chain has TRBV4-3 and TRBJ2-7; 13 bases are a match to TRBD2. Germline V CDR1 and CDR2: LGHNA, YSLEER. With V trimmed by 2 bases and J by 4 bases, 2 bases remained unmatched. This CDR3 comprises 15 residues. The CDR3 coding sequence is TGCGCCAGCAGCCAAAGACTAGCGGGAGGATACGAGCAGTACTTC. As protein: CASSQRLAGGYEQYF.

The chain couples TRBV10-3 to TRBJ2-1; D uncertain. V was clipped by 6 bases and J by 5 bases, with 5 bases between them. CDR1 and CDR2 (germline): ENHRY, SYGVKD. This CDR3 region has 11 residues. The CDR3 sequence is CAIRRDNEQFF. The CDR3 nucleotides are TGTGCCATCAGGAGAGACAATGAGCAGTTCTTC.

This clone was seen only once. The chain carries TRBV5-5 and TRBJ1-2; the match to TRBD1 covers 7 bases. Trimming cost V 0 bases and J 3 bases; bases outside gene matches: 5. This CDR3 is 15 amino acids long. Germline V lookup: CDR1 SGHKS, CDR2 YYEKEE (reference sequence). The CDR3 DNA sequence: TGTGCCAGCAGCTTGGAGGGGGCGCGGGACTATGGCTACACCTTC. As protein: CASSLEGARDYGYTF.

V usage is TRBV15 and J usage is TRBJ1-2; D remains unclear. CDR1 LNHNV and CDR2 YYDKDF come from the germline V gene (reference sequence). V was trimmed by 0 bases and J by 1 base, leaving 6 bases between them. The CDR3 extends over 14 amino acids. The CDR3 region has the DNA TGTGCCACCAGCAGAGAAAGATATAACTATGGCTACACCTTC. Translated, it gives CATSRERYNYGYTF.